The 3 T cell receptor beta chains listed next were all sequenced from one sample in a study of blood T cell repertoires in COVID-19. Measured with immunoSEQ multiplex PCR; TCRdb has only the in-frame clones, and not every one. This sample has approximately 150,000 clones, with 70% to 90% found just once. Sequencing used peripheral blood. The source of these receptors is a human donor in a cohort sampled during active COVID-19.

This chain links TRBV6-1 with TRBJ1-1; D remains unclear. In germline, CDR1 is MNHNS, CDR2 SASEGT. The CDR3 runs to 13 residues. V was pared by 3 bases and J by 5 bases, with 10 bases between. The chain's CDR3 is CASSEIAGTEAFF. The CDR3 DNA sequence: TGTGCCAGCAGTGAGATCGCGGGAACTGAAGCTTTCTTT.

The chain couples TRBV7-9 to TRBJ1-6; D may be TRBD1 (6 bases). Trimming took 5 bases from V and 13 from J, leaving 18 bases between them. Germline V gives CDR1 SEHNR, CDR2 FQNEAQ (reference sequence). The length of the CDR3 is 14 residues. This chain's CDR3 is CASSPGQQWAPLHF. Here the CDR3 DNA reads TGTGCCAGCAGCCCTGGACAGCAATGGGCGCCCCTCCACTTT. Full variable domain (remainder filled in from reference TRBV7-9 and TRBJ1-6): DTGVSQNPRHKITKRGQNVTFRCDPISEHNRLYWYRQTLGQGPEFLTYFQNEAQLEKSRLLSDRFSAERPKGSFSTLEIQRTEQGDSAMYLCASSPGQQWAPLHFGNGTRLTVT.

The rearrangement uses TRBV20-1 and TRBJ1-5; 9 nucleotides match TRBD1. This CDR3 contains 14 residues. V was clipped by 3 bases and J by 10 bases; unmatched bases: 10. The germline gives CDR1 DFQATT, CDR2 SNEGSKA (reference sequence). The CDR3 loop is CSASGGTGSVPQHF. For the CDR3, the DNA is TGCAGTGCTAGTGGCGGGACAGGGAGTGTCCCCCAGCATTTT.